This TCR beta chain was sequenced during a study of blood T cells in healthy people across ages. A J-beta primer mix and a sample-barcoded 5' primer were used in a second PCR of roughly 6 to 12 cycles. The template-switch adaptor was a 5' adaptor with 12 random nucleotides. It tagged each cDNA molecule. Sequencing recovered at least 3 million CDR3-containing paired-end reads from each sample. In TCRdb, the 5' RACE reads were re-called with MiXCR into one record per CDR3 protein. The table shows approximately 810,000 distinct CDR3 sequences, with 29% occurring only once. The V gene end was trimmed by 4 bases and the J gene end by 3 bases; junction bases not matched to a gene: 9. CDR3 length: 15 amino acids. The germline V gene encodes CDR1 SGHKS and CDR2 YYEKEE (reference sequence). Study results and caveats: Long-lived donors had more naive CD4+ cells and higher diversity than aged donors.

A note on this clonotype: Its matching antigen is unknown.

Sample: blood. The receptor comes from a woman at least 80 years old in good health. The rearrangement uses TRBV5-5 and TRBJ2-5; 7 positions agree with TRBD2. CDR3 nucleotides: TGTGCCAGCAGCGCCGGAAGGACTAGGAAAGAGACCCAGTACTTC. Its protein is CASSAGRTRKETQYF.